Each of the 5 T cell receptor beta chains below was sequenced from the same sample in a study of shared clonotypes between healthy human individuals. Terminally differentiated effector memory CD45RA+ cells were excluded by CCR7 positive selection of CD45RO-negative cells. Repertoires were generated with immunoSEQ multiplex PCR, while TCRdb's copy carries only in-frame clones and drops some. The sample gives about 2.1 million clones, 93% of which show up once; 1.5% to 2% is in the top ten. Sequenced: naive CD8+ T cells from PBMCs. The receptors come from a man in his late teens or twenties in good health. Some clones in this sample may be carry-over from other donors' samples.

CDR3 region: CASSGRTKPYNEQFF. The CDR3 DNA sequence: TGTGCCAGCAGTGGTAGGACAAAACCCTACAATGAGCAGTTCTTC. The chain is built from TRBV27 and TRBJ2-1, with D maybe TRBD1 (5 bases). The CDR3 runs to 15 residues. V lost 5 bases, J lost 2 bases, and 13 bases lay in between. Germline V gene sequence: CDR1 MNHEY, CDR2 SMNVEV (reference sequence).

To note about this clone: The same CDR3 also results from other DNA sequences found in this sample. The V gene is TRBV9, the J gene TRBJ2-1; D unclear. Trimming removed 1 base at V and 9 bases at J, with 5 bases between. CDR3 length: 11 residues. Germline V gene lookup returns CDR1 SGDLS and CDR2 YYNGEE. CDR3 sequence reads: CASSVSSEQFF. CDR3 coding DNA: TGTGCCAGCAGCGTATCTAGTGAGCAGTTCTTC.

V usage is TRBV9 and J usage is TRBJ2-3; 8 nucleotides agree with TRBD1. The germline V gene has CDR1 SGDLS and CDR2 YYNGEE. With V trimmed by 4 bases and J by 4 bases, 8 bases remained unmatched. This CDR3 is 15 amino acids long. The CDR3 region is CASSPFQGAPDTQYF. CDR3 nucleotides: TGTGCCAGCAGCCCCTTCCAGGGGGCCCCAGATACGCAGTATTTT.

This sequence joins TRBV11-2 and TRBJ2-2; maybe TRBD2 (5 bases). Germline assignment: CDR1 SGHAT and CDR2 FQNNGV. The V and J ends lost 3 bases and 5 bases respectively, with 22 bases between them. This CDR3 region has 18 residues. The DNA of the CDR3 is TGTGCCAGCAGCTTGTCACCAACAAACGGGATTTGGACCGGGGAGCTGTTTTTT. This gives the protein CASSLSPTNGIWTGELFF.

V gene TRBV6-1 combines with J gene TRBJ1-5; D remains ambiguous. This CDR3 contains 14 residues. CDR1 MNHNS and CDR2 SASEGT come from the germline V gene. The germline V and J ends were trimmed by 9 bases and 5 bases, with 17 bases remaining between them. The CDR3 is CASREGAGYQPQHF. As DNA, the CDR3 is TGTGCCAGTAGAGAGGGAGCTGGTTATCAGCCCCAGCATTTT.